This T cell receptor beta chain was observed in a study of spatial heterogeneity in lung cancer. Study context: The library had UMIs, and each TCR and UMI pair averaged more than ten raw reads.

Overall study findings and caveats: As ubiquitous and regional nonsynonymous mutations varied, counts of ubiquitous and regional expanded TCRs tracked them, respectively. Counts of expanded alpha and beta TCRs within tumors tracked the tumor nonsynonymous mutation count.

This clonotype was counted a few times. Its antigen is currently unknown. Relative to the germline gene, one junction end is altered; a read error may explain this. One entry per CDR3 protein results from TCRdb running MiXCR on the 5' RACE reads. The sample has under 7,000 distinct CDR3 sequences, around 13% seen once. The time point is: sample taken at primary tumor resection. The donor group consisted of under 95 patients who had untreated, early-stage non-small cell lung cancer. Whole RNA was taken from tumor, nontumor lung or frozen PBMC; it was then sequenced unsorted. The clonotype was recovered from a male donor with early-stage non-small cell lung cancer. The sequencing used lung tumor tissue, collected at surgery.

The CDR3 nucleotides are TGTGCCAGCAGCCGACTAGCGGGGGATCGGGTCTTC. This gives the protein CASSRLAGDRVF. This chain links TRBV7-2 with TRBJ2-1; 12 bases align to TRBD2. CDR1 is SGHTA, CDR2 FQGNSA, per germline. This CDR3 has 12 residues.